These 7 T cell receptor beta chains originate from one sample sequenced in a study of T cell changes during pregnancy in multiple sclerosis. The protocol was immunoSEQ multiplex PCR, while the TCRdb copy is restricted to in-frame clones and leaves out a portion. The sample carries about 44,000 clones, 95% to 97% recorded once. The sample was peripheral blood, taken in the second trimester of pregnancy. Receptor source: a female donor with multiple sclerosis, enrolled in a pregnancy study.

The rearrangement joins TRBV15 to TRBJ2-3, with 7 positions matching TRBD1. CDR1 is LNHNV, CDR2 YYDKDF, per germline (reference sequence). This CDR3 comprises 14 residues. V lost 1 base to trimming and J lost 4 bases; unmatched junction nucleotides: 2. CDR3 DNA: TGTGCCACCAGCAGAGGACAGGGAGCAGATACGCAGTATTTT. It codes for CATSRGQGADTQYF.

The V call is TRBV28, the J call TRBJ2-6; 7 bases agree with TRBD1. With V trimmed by 2 bases and J by 13 bases, 8 bases remained unmatched. Germline lookup yields CDR1 MDHEN and CDR2 SYDVKM. The CDR3 loop spans 14 amino acids. The CDR3 region is CASSLDDRVLVLTF. The DNA for the CDR3 is TGTGCCAGCAGTTTAGACGACAGGGTTCTAGTCCTGACTTTC.

V is TRBV5-1 and J is TRBJ2-3; 9 nucleotides agree with TRBD2. This CDR3 contains 15 residues. Germline V gene data show CDR1 as SGHRS and CDR2 as YFSETQ. The V and J ends lost 5 bases and 0 bases, in that order; junction bases with no gene match: 4. CDR3 residues: CASRGSGGSTDTQYF. Written as DNA, the CDR3 is TGCGCCAGCAGGGGGAGCGGGGGGAGCACAGATACGCAGTATTTT.

The V gene is TRBV27, the J gene TRBJ1-2; D possibly corresponds to TRBD1 (5 bases). V was clipped by 7 bases and J by 0 bases, with 15 bases between them. The CDR3 is made up of 15 amino acids. CDR1 is MNHEY, CDR2 SMNVEV, per germline (reference sequence). CDR3 amino acids: CASKRGGGSNYGYTF. The CDR3 nucleotides read TGTGCCAGCAAGAGGGGAGGAGGATCTAACTATGGCTACACCTTC.

The rearrangement joins TRBV4-1 to TRBJ2-1, with D possibly TRBD1 on 5 matching bases. This CDR3 is 14 amino acids long. The germline V gene encodes CDR1 MGHRA and CDR2 YSYEKL. Trimming took 0 bases from V and 5 from J, leaving 8 bases between them. CDR3 sequence (DNA): TGCGCCAGCAGCCAAGACCAGGGCGACAATGAGCAGTTCTTC. Encoded protein: CASSQDQGDNEQFF.

The table lists this clone with a count of one. This sequence joins TRBV28 and TRBJ2-3, with a weak D call TRBD2 (5 bases). CDR1 and CDR2 from the germline V gene are MDHEN and SYDVKM. This CDR3 has 16 amino acids. The V end lost 6 bases, the J end lost 0 bases, and 16 bases lay between the germline ends. The CDR3 DNA follows: TGTGCCAGCAGCCATGGACTGATTTCTAGCACAGATACGCAGTATTTT. This encodes CASSHGLISSTDTQYF.

This rearrangement joins TRBV20-1 to TRBJ2-7, with unresolved D. V was shortened by 5 bases and J by 0 bases, with 5 bases between the two germline ends. Per germline, CDR1 DFQATT and CDR2 SNEGSKA (reference sequence). CDR3 length equals 11 residues. The CDR3 DNA reads as TGCAGTGCTGCGGCCTCCTACGAGCAGTACTTC. This encodes CSAAASYEQYF.